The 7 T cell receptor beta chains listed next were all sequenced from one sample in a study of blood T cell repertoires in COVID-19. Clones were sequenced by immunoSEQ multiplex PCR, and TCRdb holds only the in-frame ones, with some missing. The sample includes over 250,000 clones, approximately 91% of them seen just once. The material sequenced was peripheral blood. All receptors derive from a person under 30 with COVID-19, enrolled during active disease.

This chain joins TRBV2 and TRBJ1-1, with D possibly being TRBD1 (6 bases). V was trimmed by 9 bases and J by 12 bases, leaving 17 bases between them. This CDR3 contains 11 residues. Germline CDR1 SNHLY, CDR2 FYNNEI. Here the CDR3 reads CASKGGKGPFF. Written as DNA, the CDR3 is TGTGCCAGTAAGGGGGGGAAGGGGCCTTTCTTT.

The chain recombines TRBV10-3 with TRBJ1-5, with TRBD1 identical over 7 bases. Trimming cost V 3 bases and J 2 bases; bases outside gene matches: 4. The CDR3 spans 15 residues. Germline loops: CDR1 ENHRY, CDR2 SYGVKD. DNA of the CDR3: TGTGCCATCAGTGACACAGGGGAGGGCAATCAGCCCCAGCATTTT. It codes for CAISDTGEGNQPQHF.

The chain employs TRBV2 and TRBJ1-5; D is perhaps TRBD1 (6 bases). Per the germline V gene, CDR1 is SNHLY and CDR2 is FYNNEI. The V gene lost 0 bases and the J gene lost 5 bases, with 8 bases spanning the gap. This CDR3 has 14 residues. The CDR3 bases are TGTGCCAGCAGTGAAGCGGCAGGGGATCAGCCCCAGCATTTT. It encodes CASSEAAGDQPQHF.

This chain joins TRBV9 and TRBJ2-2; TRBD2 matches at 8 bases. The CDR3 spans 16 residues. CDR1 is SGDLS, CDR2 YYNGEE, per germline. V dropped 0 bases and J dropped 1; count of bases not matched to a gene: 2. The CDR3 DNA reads TGTGCCAGCAGCGTAGCTCTAGCGGGGAACACCGGGGAGCTGTTTTTT. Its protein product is CASSVALAGNTGELFF.

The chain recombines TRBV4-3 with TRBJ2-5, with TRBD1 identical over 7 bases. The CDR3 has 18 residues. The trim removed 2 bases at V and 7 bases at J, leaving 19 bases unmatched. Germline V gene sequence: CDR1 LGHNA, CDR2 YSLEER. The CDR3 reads CASSQSPPGDSFPWTQYF. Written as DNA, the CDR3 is TGCGCCAGCAGCCAATCTCCCCCAGGGGACAGCTTCCCATGGACCCAGTACTTC.

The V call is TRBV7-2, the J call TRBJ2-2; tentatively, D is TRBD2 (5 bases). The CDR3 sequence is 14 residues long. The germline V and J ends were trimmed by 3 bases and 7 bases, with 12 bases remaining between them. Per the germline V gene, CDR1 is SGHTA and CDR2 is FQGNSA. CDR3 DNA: TGTGCCAGCAGCTTGGAGAGGGCCGGCGGGGAGCTGTTTTTT. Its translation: CASSLERAGGELFF.

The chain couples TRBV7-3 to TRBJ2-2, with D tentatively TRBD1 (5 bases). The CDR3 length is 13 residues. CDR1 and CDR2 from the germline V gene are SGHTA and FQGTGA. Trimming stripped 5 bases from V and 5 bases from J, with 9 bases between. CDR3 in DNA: TGTGCCAGCAGCACAGGAGTGACCGGGGAGCTGTTTTTT. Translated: CASSTGVTGELFF.